These 2 T cell receptor beta chains were sequenced from one sample in a study of blood T cell repertoires in COVID-19. The repertoire was sequenced with immunoSEQ multiplex PCR; TCRdb's copy has only in-frame clones and lacks some. The data hold about 83,000 clones, with about four fifths observed a single time. Sequenced sample: peripheral blood. The receptors derive from a woman aged 80 or over with acute or convalescent COVID-19.

This clone came up once. The CDR3 loop is CASSLRGKTNEKLFF. CDR3 DNA: TGTGCCAGCAGTTTACGGGGGAAAACTAATGAAAAACTGTTTTTT. The chain employs TRBV27 and TRBJ1-4, with D perhaps TRBD1 (5 bases). V lost 2 bases and J lost 1, with 8 bases in between. The CDR3 has 15 residues. Germline lookup yields CDR1 MNHEY and CDR2 SMNVEV (reference sequence). Together with reference TRBV27 and TRBJ1-4, the CDR3 gives the full variable domain: EAQVTQNPRYLITVTGKKLTVTCSQNMNHEYMSWYRQDPGLGLRQIYYSMNVEVTDKGDVPEGYKVSRKEKRNFPLILESPSPNQTSLYFCASSLRGKTNEKLFFGSGTQLSVL.

The chain uses TRBV7-2 and TRBJ1-5; D is possibly TRBD1 (6 bases). Germline V gene lookup returns CDR1 SGHTA and CDR2 FQGNSA. Between the trimmed V and J ends, which lost 6 bases and 4 bases, there was a span of 16 bases. The length of the CDR3 is 15 residues. CDR3 sequence (DNA): TGTGCCAGCAGACCAGAGTTGGGGACAAATCAGCCCCAGCATTTT. It specifies CASRPELGTNQPQHF.